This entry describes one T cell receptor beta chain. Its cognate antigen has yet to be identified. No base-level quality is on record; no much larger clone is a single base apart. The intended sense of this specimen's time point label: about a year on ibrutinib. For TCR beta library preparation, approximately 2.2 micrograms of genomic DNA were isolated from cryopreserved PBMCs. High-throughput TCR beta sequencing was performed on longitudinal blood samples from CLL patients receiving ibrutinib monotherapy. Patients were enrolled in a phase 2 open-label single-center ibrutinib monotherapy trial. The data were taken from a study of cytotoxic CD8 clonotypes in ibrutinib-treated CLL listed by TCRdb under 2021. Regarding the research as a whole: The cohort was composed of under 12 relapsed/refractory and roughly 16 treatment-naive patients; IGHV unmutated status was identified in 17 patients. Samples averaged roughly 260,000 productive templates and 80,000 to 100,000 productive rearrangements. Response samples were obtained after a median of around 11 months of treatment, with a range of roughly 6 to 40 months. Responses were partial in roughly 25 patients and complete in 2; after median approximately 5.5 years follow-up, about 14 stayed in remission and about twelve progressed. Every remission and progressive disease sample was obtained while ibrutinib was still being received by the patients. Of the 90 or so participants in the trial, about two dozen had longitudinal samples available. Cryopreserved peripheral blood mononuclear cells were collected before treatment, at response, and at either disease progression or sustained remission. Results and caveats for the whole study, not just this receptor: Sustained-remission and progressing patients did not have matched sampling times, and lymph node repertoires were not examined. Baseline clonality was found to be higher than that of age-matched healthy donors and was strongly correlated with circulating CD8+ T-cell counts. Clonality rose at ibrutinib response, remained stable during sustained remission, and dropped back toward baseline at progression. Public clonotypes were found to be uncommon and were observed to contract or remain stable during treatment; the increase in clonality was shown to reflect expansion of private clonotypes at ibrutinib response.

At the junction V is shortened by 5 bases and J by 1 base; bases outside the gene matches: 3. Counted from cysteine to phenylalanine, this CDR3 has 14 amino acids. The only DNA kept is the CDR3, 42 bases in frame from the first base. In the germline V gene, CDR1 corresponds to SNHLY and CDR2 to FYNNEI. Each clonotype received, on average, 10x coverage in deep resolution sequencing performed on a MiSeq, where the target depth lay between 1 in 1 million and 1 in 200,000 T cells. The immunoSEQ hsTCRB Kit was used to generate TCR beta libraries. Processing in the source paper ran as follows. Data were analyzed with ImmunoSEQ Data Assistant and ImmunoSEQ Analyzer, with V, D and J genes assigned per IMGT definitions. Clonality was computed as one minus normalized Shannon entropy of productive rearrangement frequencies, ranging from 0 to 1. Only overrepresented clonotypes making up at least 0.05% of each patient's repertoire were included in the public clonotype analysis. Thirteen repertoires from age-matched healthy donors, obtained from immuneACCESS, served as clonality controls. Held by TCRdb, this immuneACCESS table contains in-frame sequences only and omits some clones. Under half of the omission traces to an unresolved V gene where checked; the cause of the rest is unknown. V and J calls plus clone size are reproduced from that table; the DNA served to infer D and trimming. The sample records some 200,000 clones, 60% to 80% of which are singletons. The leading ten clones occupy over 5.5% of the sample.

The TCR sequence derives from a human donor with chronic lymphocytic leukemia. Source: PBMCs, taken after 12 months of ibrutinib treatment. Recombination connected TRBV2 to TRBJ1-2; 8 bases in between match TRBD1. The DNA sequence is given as TGTGCCAGCAGTCAGACAGGGGATAACTATGGCTACACCTTC. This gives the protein CASSQTGDNYGYTF.